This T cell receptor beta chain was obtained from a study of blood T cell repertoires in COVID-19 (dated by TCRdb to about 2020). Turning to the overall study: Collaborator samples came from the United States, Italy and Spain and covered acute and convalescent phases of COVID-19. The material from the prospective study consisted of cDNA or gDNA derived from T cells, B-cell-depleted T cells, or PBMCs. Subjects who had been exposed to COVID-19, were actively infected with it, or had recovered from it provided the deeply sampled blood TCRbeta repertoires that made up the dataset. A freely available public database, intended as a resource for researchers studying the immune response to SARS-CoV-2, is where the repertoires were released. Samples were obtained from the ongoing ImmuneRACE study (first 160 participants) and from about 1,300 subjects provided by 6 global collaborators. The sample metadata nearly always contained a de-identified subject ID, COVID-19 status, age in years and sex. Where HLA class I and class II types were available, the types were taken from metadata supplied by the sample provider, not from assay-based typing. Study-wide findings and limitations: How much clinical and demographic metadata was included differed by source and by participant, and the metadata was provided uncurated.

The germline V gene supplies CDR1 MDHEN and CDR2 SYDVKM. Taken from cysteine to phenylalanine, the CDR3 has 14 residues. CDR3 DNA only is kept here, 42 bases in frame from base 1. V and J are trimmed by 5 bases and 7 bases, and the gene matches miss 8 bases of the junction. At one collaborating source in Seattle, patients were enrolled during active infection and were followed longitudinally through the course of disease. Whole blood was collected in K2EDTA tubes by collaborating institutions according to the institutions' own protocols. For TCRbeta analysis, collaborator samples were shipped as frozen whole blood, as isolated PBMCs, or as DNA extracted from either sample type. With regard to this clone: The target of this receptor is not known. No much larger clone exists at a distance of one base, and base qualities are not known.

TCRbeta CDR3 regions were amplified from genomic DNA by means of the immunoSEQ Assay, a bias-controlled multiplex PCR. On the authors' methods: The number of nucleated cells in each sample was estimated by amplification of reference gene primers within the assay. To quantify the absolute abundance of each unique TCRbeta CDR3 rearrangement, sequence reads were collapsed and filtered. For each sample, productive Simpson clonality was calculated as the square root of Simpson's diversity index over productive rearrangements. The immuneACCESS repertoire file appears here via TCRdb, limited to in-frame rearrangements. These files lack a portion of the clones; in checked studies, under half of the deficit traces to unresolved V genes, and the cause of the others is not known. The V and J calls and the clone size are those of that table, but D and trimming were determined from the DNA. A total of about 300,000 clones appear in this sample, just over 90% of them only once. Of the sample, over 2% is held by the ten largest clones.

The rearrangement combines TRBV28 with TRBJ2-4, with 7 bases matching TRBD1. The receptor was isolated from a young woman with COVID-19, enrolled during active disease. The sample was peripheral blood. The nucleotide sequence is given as TGTGCCAGCAGTCGACAGGGATTTCGGAACATTCAGTACTTC. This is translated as CASSRQGFRNIQYF.